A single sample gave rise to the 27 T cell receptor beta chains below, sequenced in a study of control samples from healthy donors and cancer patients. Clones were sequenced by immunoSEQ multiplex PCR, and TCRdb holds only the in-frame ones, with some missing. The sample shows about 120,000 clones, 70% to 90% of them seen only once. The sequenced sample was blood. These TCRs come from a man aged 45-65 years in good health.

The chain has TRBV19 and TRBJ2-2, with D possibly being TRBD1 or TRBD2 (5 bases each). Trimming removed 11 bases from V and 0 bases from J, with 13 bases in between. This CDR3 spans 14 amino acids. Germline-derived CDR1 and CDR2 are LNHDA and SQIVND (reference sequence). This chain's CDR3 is CALRDRANTGELFF. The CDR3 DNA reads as TGTGCCCTTCGGGACCGCGCGAACACCGGGGAGCTGTTTTTT.

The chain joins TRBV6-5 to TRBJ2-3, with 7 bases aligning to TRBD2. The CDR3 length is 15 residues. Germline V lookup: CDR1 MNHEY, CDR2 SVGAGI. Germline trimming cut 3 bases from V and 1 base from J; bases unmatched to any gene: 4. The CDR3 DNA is TGTGCCAGCAGTTATCGGCTAGCGGGCACAGATACGCAGTATTTT. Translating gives CASSYRLAGTDTQYF.

CDR3 sequence: CASSLFQGPTEAFF. The CDR3 DNA sequence: TGTGCCAGCAGTTTATTTCAGGGACCCACTGAAGCTTTCTTT. The chain uses TRBV27 and TRBJ1-1; D might be TRBD1 (5 bases). This CDR3 has 14 amino acids. Between the trimmed V and J ends, which lost 1 base and 4 bases, there was a span of 10 bases. Germline lookup yields CDR1 MNHEY and CDR2 SMNVEV (reference sequence).

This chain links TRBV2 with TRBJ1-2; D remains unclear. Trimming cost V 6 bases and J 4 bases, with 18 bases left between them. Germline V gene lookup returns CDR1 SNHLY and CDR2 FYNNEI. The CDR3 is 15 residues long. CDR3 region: CASRGYEGFSYGYTF. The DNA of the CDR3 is TGTGCCAGCAGAGGTTATGAAGGGTTCTCCTATGGCTACACCTTC. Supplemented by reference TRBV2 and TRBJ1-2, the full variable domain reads EPEVTQTPSHQVTQMGQEVILRCVPISNHLYFYWYRQILGQKVEFLVSFYNNEISEKSEIFDDQFSVERPDGSNFTLKIRSTKLEDSAMYFCASRGYEGFSYGYTFGSGTRLTVV.

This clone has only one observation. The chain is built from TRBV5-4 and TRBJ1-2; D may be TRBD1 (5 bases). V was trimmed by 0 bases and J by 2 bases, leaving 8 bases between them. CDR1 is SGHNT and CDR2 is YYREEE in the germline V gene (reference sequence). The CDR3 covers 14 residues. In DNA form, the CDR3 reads TGTGCCAGCAGCTTGGTAGGGGAGAACTATGGCTACACCTTC. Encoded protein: CASSLVGENYGYTF.

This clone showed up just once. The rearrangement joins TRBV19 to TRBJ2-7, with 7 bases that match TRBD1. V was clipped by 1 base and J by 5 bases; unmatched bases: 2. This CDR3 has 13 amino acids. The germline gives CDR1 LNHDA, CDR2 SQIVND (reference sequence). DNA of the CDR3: TGTGCCAGTAGTATAGGACAGGGAAACGAGCAGTACTTC. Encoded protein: CASSIGQGNEQYF.

The CDR3 protein is CASSPGALEQFF. The CDR3 DNA sequence: TGTGCCAGCAGCCCAGGGGCCCTAGAGCAGTTCTTC. The J gene is TRBJ2-1, the V gene TRBV3-1 (or the pseudogene TRBV3-2); D perhaps matches TRBD1 (6 bases). The germline V gene encodes CDR1 LGHDT and CDR2 YNNKEL (reference sequence). V lost 4 bases and J lost 10, with 11 bases in between. The CDR3 is 12 amino acids.

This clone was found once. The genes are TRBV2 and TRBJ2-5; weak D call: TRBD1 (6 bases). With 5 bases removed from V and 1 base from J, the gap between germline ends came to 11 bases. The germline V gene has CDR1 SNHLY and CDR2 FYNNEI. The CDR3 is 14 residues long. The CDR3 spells CASSQQGPQETQYF. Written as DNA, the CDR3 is TGTGCCAGCAGTCAACAGGGACCCCAAGAGACCCAGTACTTC.

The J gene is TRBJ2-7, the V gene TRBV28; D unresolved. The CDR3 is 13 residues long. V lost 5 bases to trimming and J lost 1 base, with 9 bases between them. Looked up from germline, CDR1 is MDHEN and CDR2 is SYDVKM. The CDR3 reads CASSPSPSYEQYF. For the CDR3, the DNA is TGTGCCAGCAGTCCGAGCCCTTCCTACGAGCAGTACTTC.

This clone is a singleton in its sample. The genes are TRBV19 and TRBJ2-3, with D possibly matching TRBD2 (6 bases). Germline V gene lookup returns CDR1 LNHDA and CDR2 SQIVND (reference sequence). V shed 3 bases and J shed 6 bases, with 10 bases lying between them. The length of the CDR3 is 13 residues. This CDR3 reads CASSISGTDTQYF. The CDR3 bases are TGTGCCAGTAGTATTAGCGGAACCGATACGCAGTATTTT.

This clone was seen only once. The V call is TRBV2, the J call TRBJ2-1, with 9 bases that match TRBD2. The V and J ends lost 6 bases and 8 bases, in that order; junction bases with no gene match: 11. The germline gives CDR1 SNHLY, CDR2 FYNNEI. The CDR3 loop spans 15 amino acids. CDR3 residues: CASSDGGGALDEQFF. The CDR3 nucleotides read TGTGCCAGCAGCGACGGCGGGGGGGCCTTAGATGAGCAGTTCTTC. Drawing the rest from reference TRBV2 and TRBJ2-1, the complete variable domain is EPEVTQTPSHQVTQMGQEVILRCVPISNHLYFYWYRQILGQKVEFLVSFYNNEISEKSEIFDDQFSVERPDGSNFTLKIRSTKLEDSAMYFCASSDGGGALDEQFFGPGTRLTVL.

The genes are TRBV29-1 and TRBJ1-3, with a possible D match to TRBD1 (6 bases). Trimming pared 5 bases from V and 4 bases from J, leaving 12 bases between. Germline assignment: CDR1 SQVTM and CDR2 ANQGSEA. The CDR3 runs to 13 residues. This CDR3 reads CSVLGGAGNTIYF. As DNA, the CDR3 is TGCAGCGTTTTGGGGGGCGCGGGAAACACCATATATTTT.

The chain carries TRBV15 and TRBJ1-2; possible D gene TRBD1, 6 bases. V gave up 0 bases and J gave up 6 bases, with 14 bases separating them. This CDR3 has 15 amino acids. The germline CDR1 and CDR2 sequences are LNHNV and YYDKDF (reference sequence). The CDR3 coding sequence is TGTGCCACCAGCAGAGATCGTGAGGGGGTAGATGGCTACACCTTC. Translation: CATSRDREGVDGYTF.

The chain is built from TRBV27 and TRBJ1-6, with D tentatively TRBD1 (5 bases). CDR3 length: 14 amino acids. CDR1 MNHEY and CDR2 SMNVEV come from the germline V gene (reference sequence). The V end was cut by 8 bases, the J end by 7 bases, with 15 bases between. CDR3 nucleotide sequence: TGTGCCAGCGGCCCAGGGAAGTTGAATTCACCCCTCCACTTT. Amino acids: CASGPGKLNSPLHF.

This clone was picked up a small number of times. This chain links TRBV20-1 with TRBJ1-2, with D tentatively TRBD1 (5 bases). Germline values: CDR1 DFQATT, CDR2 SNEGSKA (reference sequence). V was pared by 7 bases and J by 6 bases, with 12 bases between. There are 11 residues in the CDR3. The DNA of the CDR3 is TGCAGTGTAGCCCGGGGACATGGCTACACCTTC. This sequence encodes CSVARGHGYTF.

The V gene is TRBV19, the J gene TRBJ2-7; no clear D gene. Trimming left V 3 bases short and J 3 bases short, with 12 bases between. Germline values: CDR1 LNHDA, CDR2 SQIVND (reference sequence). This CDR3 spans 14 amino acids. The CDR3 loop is CASSITENGYEQYF. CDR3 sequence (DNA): TGTGCCAGTAGTATTACGGAAAACGGCTACGAGCAGTACTTC.

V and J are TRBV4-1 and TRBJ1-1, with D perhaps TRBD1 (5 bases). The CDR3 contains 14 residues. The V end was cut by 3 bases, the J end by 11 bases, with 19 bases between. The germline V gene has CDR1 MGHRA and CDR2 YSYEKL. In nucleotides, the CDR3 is TGCGCCAGCAGCCACCCGGGACGGTTTATGGGGGCTTTCTTT. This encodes CASSHPGRFMGAFF.

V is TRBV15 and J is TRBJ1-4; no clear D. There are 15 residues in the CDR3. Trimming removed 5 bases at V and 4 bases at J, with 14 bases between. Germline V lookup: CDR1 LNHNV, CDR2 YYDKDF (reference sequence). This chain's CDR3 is CATSLQYEINEKLFF. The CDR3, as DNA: TGTGCCACCAGCTTACAGTACGAGATTAATGAAAAACTGTTTTTT.

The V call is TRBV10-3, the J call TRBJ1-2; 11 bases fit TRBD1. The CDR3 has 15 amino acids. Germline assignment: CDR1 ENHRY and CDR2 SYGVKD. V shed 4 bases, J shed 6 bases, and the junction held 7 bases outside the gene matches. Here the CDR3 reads CAISGRDRGNHGYTF. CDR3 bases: TGTGCCATCAGTGGGCGGGACAGGGGGAATCATGGCTACACCTTC.

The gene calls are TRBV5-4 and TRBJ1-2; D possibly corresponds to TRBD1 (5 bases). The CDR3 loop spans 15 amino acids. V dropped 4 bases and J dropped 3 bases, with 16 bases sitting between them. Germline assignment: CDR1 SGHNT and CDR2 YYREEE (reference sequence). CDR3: CASSPQPGTDYGYTF. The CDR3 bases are TGTGCCAGCAGCCCGCAGCCAGGGACTGACTATGGCTACACCTTC. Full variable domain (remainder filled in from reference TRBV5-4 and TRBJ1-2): ETGVTQSPTHLIKTRGQQVTLRCSSQSGHNTVSWYQQALGQGPQFIFQYYREEENGRGNFPPRFSGLQFPNYSSELNVNALELDDSALYLCASSPQPGTDYGYTFGSGTRLTVV.

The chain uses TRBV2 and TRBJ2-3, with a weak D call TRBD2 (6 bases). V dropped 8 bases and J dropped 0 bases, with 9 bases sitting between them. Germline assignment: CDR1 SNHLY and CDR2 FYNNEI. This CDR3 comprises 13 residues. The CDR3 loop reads CASPGLSTDTQYF. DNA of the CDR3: TGTGCCAGCCCGGGACTTAGCACAGATACGCAGTATTTT.

The CDR3 is CASSLRSGNTGELFF. As DNA, the CDR3 is TGCGCCAGCAGCTTGAGATCCGGGAACACCGGGGAGCTGTTTTTT. The rearrangement links TRBV5-1 to TRBJ2-2; D is undetermined. Looked up from germline, CDR1 is SGHRS and CDR2 is YFSETQ. Trimming removed 1 base from V and 1 base from J, with 8 bases in between. The CDR3 runs to 15 residues.

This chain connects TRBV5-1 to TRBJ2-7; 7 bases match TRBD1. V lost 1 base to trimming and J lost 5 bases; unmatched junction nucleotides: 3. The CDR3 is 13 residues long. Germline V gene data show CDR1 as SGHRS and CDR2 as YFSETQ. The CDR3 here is CASSLTGEHEQYF. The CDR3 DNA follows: TGCGCCAGCAGCTTGACAGGGGAGCACGAGCAGTACTTC. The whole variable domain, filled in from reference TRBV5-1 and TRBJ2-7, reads KAGVTQTPRYLIKTRGQQVTLSCSPISGHRSVSWYQQTPGQGLQFLFEYFSETQRNKGNFPGRFSGRQFSNSRSEMNVSTLELGDSALYLCASSLTGEHEQYFGPGTRLTVT.

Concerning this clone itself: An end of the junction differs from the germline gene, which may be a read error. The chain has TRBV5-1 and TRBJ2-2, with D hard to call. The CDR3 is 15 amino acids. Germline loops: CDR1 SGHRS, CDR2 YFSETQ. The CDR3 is CASSLASSNTRELFF. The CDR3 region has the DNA TGCGCCAGCAGCTTGGCCTCATCGAACACCAGGGAGCTGTTTTTT.

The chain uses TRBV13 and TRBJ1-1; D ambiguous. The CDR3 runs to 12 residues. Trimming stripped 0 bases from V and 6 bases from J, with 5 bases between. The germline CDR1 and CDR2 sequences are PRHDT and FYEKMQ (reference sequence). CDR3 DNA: TGTGCCAGCAGCTTAGGGTCCCCTGAAGCTTTCTTT. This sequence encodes CASSLGSPEAFF.

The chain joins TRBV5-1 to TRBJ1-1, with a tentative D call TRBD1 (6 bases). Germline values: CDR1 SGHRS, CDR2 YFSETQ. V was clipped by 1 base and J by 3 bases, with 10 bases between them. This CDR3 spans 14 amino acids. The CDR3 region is CASSLRGAHTEAFF. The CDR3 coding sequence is TGCGCCAGCAGCTTGCGGGGGGCGCACACTGAAGCTTTCTTT.

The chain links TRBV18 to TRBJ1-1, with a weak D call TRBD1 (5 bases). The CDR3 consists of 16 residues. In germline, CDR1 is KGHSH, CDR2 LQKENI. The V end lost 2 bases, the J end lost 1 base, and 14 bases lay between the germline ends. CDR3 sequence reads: CASSPRQGVGNTEAFF. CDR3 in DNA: TGTGCCAGCTCACCAAGGCAGGGTGTAGGGAACACTGAAGCTTTCTTT.